Reported below is one T cell receptor (beta chain). This CDR3 region has 14 residues. Germline V lookup: CDR1 MNHEY, CDR2 SVGAGI. V shed 1 base and J 10 bases; nucleotides not matched to a gene: 4. The sample is drawn from a study of blood T cell repertoires in COVID-19. About the research overall: Collection of acute and convalescent COVID-19 samples took place in the United States, Italy and Spain. The analysed material was cDNA or gDNA that came from T cells, B-cell-depleted T cells, or PBMCs.

Original analysis: Nucleated cell counts were estimated from reference gene primer amplification. Clones were sequenced by immunoSEQ multiplex PCR, and TCRdb holds only the in-frame ones, with some missing. V, J and clone size are those of that table, while D and trimming were read from the DNA. The table has about 250,000 clones, approximately 83% seen once. This clonotype originated in a human donor in a cohort sampled during active COVID-19. The sequenced material came from peripheral blood. V is TRBV6-5 and J is TRBJ1-6, with 7 bases fitting TRBD1. The CDR3 DNA reads as TGTGCCAGCAGTTACTTCACAGGGGACTCACCCCTCCACTTT. The encoded protein is CASSYFTGDSPLHF.